The sequence of this T cell receptor beta chain was determined in a study of T cells after posttransplantation cyclophosphamide. Study conclusions and caveats: Donor-recipient repertoire similarity was low at 1-2 months, rising over year one. Blood and skin or GI T cell repertoires showed limited TRB overlap. Recipient CMV seropositivity and CMV reactivation strongly tracked TRB clonality.

Only in-frame clones appear in the TCRdb table, and some are missing; sequencing was by immunoSEQ multiplex PCR. Among roughly 18,000 clones, roughly 80% were seen once, and the ten largest hold about 8.6%. As for this clone: Its target is not known.

The V end was cut by 3 bases, the J end by 5 bases, with 15 bases between. Germline V gene sequence: CDR1 SGHRS, CDR2 YFSETQ. This CDR3 has 15 amino acids. The chain employs TRBV5-1 and TRBJ1-5, with a tentative D call TRBD1 (6 bases). Sequences were obtained from memory CD4+ T cells sorted from blood. The source of this sequence is a man younger than 40 in good health and a related stem cell transplant donor. CDR3 in amino acids: CASSWRPGGDQPQHF. The DNA of the CDR3 is TGCGCCAGCAGCTGGCGGCCGGGGGGCGATCAGCCCCAGCATTTT. The full variable domain, with the rest looked up from reference TRBV5-1 and TRBJ1-5, is KAGVTQTPRYLIKTRGQQVTLSCSPISGHRSVSWYQQTPGQGLQFLFEYFSETQRNKGNFPGRFSGRQFSNSRSEMNVSTLELGDSALYLCASSWRPGGDQPQHFGDGTRLSIL.